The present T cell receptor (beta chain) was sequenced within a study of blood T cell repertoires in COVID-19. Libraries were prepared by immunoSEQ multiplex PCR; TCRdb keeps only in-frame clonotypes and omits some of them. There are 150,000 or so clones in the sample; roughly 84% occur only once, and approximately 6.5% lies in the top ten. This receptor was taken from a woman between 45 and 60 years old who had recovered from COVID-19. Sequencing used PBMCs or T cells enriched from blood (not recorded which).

The CDR3 coding sequence is TGTGCCAGCAGCCCGACCAGAGGGTCTGGAGGGAGCGACACCGGGGAGCTGTTTTTT. Translation gives CASSPTRGSGGSDTGELFF. V and J are TRBV3-1 (or the pseudogene TRBV3-2) and TRBJ2-2, with D tentatively TRBD2 (6 bases). V lost 4 bases to trimming and J lost 3 bases, with 24 bases between them. Germline CDR1 reads LGHDT; CDR2 reads YNNKEL (reference sequence). This CDR3 contains 19 residues.